This T cell receptor (beta chain) was obtained from a study of shared clonotypes between healthy human individuals. The assay was immunoSEQ multiplex PCR, and TCRdb's table has in-frame clones only and misses some. The sample shows approximately 2.4 million clones, almost 96% of them seen only once. The study, taken as a whole, reports: Non-shared clonotypes showed lower generation probabilities than clonotypes common to all four donors. Naive subsets tended to show greater estimated richness than memory subsets.

The J segment lost 9 bases and the V segment lost 6 bases, leaving 4 bases of the junction unmatched. This CDR3 has 11 amino acids. Germline CDR1 and CDR2: MNHNS and SASEGT. Points on this clone: As yet, its antigen is unknown.

The origin of this receptor is a man between 18 and 29 years old in good health. V usage is TRBV6-1 and J usage is TRBJ1-1; 7 nucleotides agree with TRBD1. Sequencing was done on a sample of naive CD4+ T cells sorted from blood. The subset: CD45RA+ positively selected. The CDR3 region is CASRRDSKAFF. The CDR3 bases are TGTGCCAGCAGGAGGGACAGTAAAGCTTTCTTT.